Presented here are 30 T cell receptor beta chains from one specimen sequenced in a study of Graves' ophthalmopathy and Graves' hyperthyroidism. The TCR beta CDR3 regions underwent amplification from RNA transcripts. RT-PCR with HTBI primers came first, then second-round multiplex PCR. TCRdb redid the calling of the multiplex PCR reads with MiXCR, one entry per CDR3 protein. The table records almost 750,000 distinct CDR3 sequences, about 44% of them present only once. Sequencing was performed on peripheral blood. Every receptor here comes from an adult man with Graves' ophthalmopathy.

The V and J genes are TRBV7-9 and TRBJ2-5; TRBD1 matches 8 bases. This CDR3 region has 16 residues. The germline V gene encodes CDR1 SEHNR and CDR2 FQNEAQ (reference sequence). The ends lost 5 bases at V and 9 bases at J; junction bases unmatched: 17. CDR3 amino acids: CASSQGLQQGVQPQYF. The DNA of the CDR3 is TGTGCCAGCAGCCAAGGACTTCAACAGGGGGTTCAGCCCCAGTACTTC. The whole variable domain, remainder taken from reference TRBV7-9 and TRBJ2-5, is DTGVSQNPRHKITKRGQNVTFRCDPISEHNRLYWYRQTLGQGPEFLTYFQNEAQLEKSRLLSDRFSAERPKGSFSTLEIQRTEQGDSAMYLCASSQGLQQGVQPQYFGPGTRLLVL.

This clonotype was counted at least ten times. J is TRBJ2-7 and V is TRBV2; TRBD1 matches at 7 bases. The V and J ends lost 6 bases and 6 bases, in that order; junction bases with no gene match: 14. CDR1 and CDR2 from the germline V gene are SNHLY and FYNNEI. The CDR3 has 15 residues. The CDR3: CASRRSTTGWVEQYF. The CDR3 nucleotides read TGTGCCAGCAGAAGATCGACGACAGGGTGGGTCGAGCAGTACTTC. The full variable domain, with the rest looked up from reference TRBV2 and TRBJ2-7, is EPEVTQTPSHQVTQMGQEVILRCVPISNHLYFYWYRQILGQKVEFLVSFYNNEISEKSEIFDDQFSVERPDGSNFTLKIRSTKLEDSAMYFCASRRSTTGWVEQYFGPGTRLTVT.

As DNA, the CDR3 is TGTGCCAGCAGCCAAGGGGTCAGGGGTCACCAGCCCCAGCATTTT. As protein: CASSQGVRGHQPQHF. The chain is built from TRBV24-1 and TRBJ1-5, with a possible D match to TRBD1 (6 bases). The CDR3 loop spans 15 amino acids. CDR1 is KGHDR and CDR2 is SFDVKD in the germline V gene. Trimming cost V 11 bases and J 7 bases, with 23 bases left between them.

The CDR3 DNA sequence: TGCAGCGTAGAGGCAGGGGAATATGGCTACACCTTC. It translates to CSVEAGEYGYTF. The chain recombines TRBV29-1 with TRBJ1-2; maybe TRBD1 (6 bases). The CDR3 is made up of 12 amino acids. The V gene's germline CDR1 is SQVTM and CDR2 ANQGSEA. The ends were cut back, 6 bases at V and 5 bases at J, with 13 bases in the middle.

The chain recombines TRBV7-9 with TRBJ1-4; the match to TRBD1 covers 9 bases. CDR3 length equals 16 residues. Germline V CDR1 and CDR2: SEHNR, FQNEAQ (reference sequence). The trim removed 5 bases at V and 6 bases at J, leaving 10 bases unmatched. CDR3 DNA sequence: TGTGCCAGCAGCAAAGGGACAGGGAGGGTCTATGAAAAACTGTTTTTT. Encoded protein: CASSKGTGRVYEKLFF. Filled out from reference TRBV7-9 and TRBJ1-4, the complete variable domain reads DTGVSQNPRHKITKRGQNVTFRCDPISEHNRLYWYRQTLGQGPEFLTYFQNEAQLEKSRLLSDRFSAERPKGSFSTLEIQRTEQGDSAMYLCASSKGTGRVYEKLFFGSGTQLSVL.

This clonotype was recorded at least ten times. This rearrangement joins TRBV6-1 to TRBJ1-1, with a possible D match to TRBD1 (5 bases). Germline V lookup: CDR1 MNHNS, CDR2 SASEGT. The ends were cut back, 7 bases at V and 1 base at J, with 13 bases in the middle. This CDR3 has 14 amino acids. Written as DNA, the CDR3 is TGTGCCAGCACCTCGAGAACAGGGAACACTGAAGCTTTCTTT. Its translation is CASTSRTGNTEAFF.

The table lists this clonotype with many counts. V is TRBV6-6 and J is TRBJ1-1; D not resolved. V shed 2 bases and J shed 7 bases, with 8 bases lying between them. CDR1 MNHNY and CDR2 SVGAGI come from the germline V gene (reference sequence). The length of the CDR3 is 12 residues. The CDR3 DNA follows: TGTGCCAGCAGTTACCCCCAGGTTGAAGCTTTCTTT. The encoded protein is CASSYPQVEAFF.

Comment on this clonotype: This may stem from a read error, because a much larger clone lies one nucleotide away. Without the conserved terminal phenylalanine or tryptophan, this CDR3 likely stems from a read error. It is unclear where the CDR3 begins or ends on the DNA, so no DNA is shown, and the CDR3 is as TCRdb lists it. The genes are TRBV29-1 and TRBJ2-5; the tabulated D call, TRBD1, remains unverified against the DNA. Termini included, the CDR3 measures 14 amino acids. Germline V gene lookup returns CDR1 SQVTM and CDR2 ANQGSEA. CDR3 residues: CSVEGDIIPPVGRL.

This clonotype was found many times. The J gene is TRBJ1-1, the V gene TRBV7-9; tentative D call: TRBD1 (5 bases). Germline values: CDR1 SEHNR, CDR2 FQNEAQ (reference sequence). Trimming took off 2 bases at V and 4 bases at J, with 14 bases between the two ends. The CDR3 contains 15 residues. The DNA of the CDR3 is TGTGCCAGCAGCTTATACCTCGGGGCGCCCACTGAAGCTTTCTTT. Residues: CASSLYLGAPTEAFF. Drawing the rest from reference TRBV7-9 and TRBJ1-1, the complete variable domain is DTGVSQNPRHKITKRGQNVTFRCDPISEHNRLYWYRQTLGQGPEFLTYFQNEAQLEKSRLLSDRFSAERPKGSFSTLEIQRTEQGDSAMYLCASSLYLGAPTEAFFGQGTRLTVV.

This clonotype was observed a handful of times. This sequence joins TRBV9 and TRBJ2-7, with TRBD1 identical over 10 bases. Germline V gives CDR1 SGDLS, CDR2 YYNGEE. The CDR3 consists of 15 residues. The junction had 5 bases not matched to a gene; V was cut back by 3 bases and J by 2 bases. CDR3: CASSAGTGETYEQYF. CDR3 coding DNA: TGTGCCAGCAGCGCCGGGACAGGGGAAACCTACGAGCAGTACTTC.

V is TRBV29-1 and J is TRBJ1-2; 10 nucleotides align to TRBD1. The CDR3 contains 13 residues. The J segment lost 5 bases and the V segment lost 7 bases, leaving 7 bases of the junction unmatched. Germline CDR1 reads SQVTM; CDR2 reads ANQGSEA. In DNA form, the CDR3 reads TGCAGCGCCATAGGGACAGGGGTTTATGGCTACACCTTC. The encoded protein is CSAIGTGVYGYTF.

The chain has TRBV3-1 and TRBJ2-5; D is perhaps TRBD1 (6 bases). The CDR3 totals 15 residues. The V end lost 3 bases, the J end lost 5 bases, and 16 bases lay between the germline ends. From germline, CDR1 is LGHDT and CDR2 YNNKEL (reference sequence). The CDR3 is CASSQPAGVRETQYF. CDR3 coding DNA: TGTGCCAGCAGCCAGCCCGCAGGGGTTAGGGAGACCCAGTACTTC.

The chain combines TRBV2 with TRBJ2-5; D unresolved. The CDR3 is 12 residues long. CDR1 and CDR2 (germline): SNHLY, FYNNEI. V was trimmed by 7 bases and J by 4 bases, leaving 10 bases between them. CDR3 sequence reads: CASIQARETQYF. The CDR3 region has the DNA TGTGCCAGCATTCAGGCAAGAGAGACCCAGTACTTC.

This clonotype was counted a few times. The chain uses TRBV7-2 and TRBJ2-7; perhaps TRBD1 as D (5 bases). V lost 1 base and J 3 bases, leaving 13 bases between the germline ends. CDR1 and CDR2 from the germline V gene are SGHTA and FQGNSA. The CDR3 extends over 15 amino acids. The CDR3 DNA reads as TGTGCCAGCAGCTTAGGTGATTGGGGCAACTACGAGCAGTACTTC. The encoded protein is CASSLGDWGNYEQYF. The whole variable domain, filled in from reference TRBV7-2 and TRBJ2-7, reads GAGVSQSPSNKVTEKGKDVELRCDPISGHTALYWYRQSLGQGLEFLIYFQGNSAPDKSGLPSDRFSAERTGGSVSTLTIQRTQQEDSAVYLCASSLGDWGNYEQYFGPGTRLTVT.

The V gene is TRBV20-1, the J gene TRBJ1-5, with D possibly being TRBD1 (6 bases). Trimming took off 4 bases at V and 7 bases at J, with 17 bases between the two ends. The CDR3 sequence is 14 residues long. Germline V gives CDR1 DFQATT, CDR2 SNEGSKA (reference sequence). CDR3 sequence reads: CSATNGDNKQPQHF. The CDR3 DNA is TGCAGTGCTACAAATGGGGACAATAAACAGCCCCAGCATTTT.

This chain links TRBV7-8 with TRBJ2-5; D not certain. CDR3 length: 11 amino acids. V lost 5 bases and J lost 4, with 5 bases in between. CDR1 and CDR2 from the germline V gene are SGHVS and FQNEAQ. The CDR3 DNA is TGTGCCAGCAGCACCCTAGAGACCCAGTACTTC. This translates into CASSTLETQYF. Based on the CDR3 plus reference TRBV7-8 and TRBJ2-5, the full variable domain is GAGVSQSPRYKVAKRGQDVALRCDPISGHVSLFWYQQALGQGPEFLTYFQNEAQLDKSGLPSDRFFAERPEGSVSTLKIQRTQQEDSAVYLCASSTLETQYFGPGTRLLVL.

This clonotype was picked up many times. The CDR3 DNA reads as TGCAGCGTTGTGCCGGTGAGCACTGAAGCTTTCTTT. Translation gives CSVVPVSTEAFF. The genes are TRBV29-1 and TRBJ1-1; D unclear. Trimming stripped 4 bases from V and 4 bases from J, with 10 bases between. Germline CDR1 and CDR2: SQVTM and ANQGSEA. This CDR3 region has 12 residues.

There are many counts of this clonotype. The rearrangement uses TRBV19 and TRBJ1-1; unclear D gene. CDR3 length equals 13 residues. Deletions cut 7 bases from V and 1 base from J, with 10 bases between. CDR1 is LNHDA and CDR2 is SQIVND in the germline V gene (reference sequence). CDR3 sequence (DNA): TGTGCCAGTACCCTACAGCAGAACACTGAAGCTTTCTTT. Translated, it gives CASTLQQNTEAFF. The full variable domain, with the rest looked up from reference TRBV19 and TRBJ1-1, is DGGITQSPKYLFRKEGQNVTLSCEQNLNHDAMYWYRQDPGQGLRLIYYSQIVNDFQKGDIAEGYSVSREKKESFPLTVTSAQKNPTAFYLCASTLQQNTEAFFGQGTRLTVV.

This chain uses TRBV11-2 with TRBJ1-2; 9 positions match TRBD1. Germline assignment: CDR1 SGHAT and CDR2 FQNNGV. Germline trimming cut 6 bases from V and 5 bases from J; bases unmatched to any gene: 13. CDR3 size: 16 residues. Here the CDR3 reads CASRSTNRGLGYGYTF. The CDR3 DNA reads TGTGCCAGCAGGTCAACCAACAGGGGGCTTGGGTATGGCTACACCTTC.

CDR3 residues: CATTSYSNPTDTQYF. CDR3 nucleotide sequence: TGTGCCACCACTTCATATTCGAACCCCACAGATACGCAGTATTTT. The rearrangement uses TRBV15 and TRBJ2-3; no reliable D call. The CDR3 spans 15 residues. The V and J ends lost 7 bases and 2 bases respectively, with 16 bases between them. Germline assignment: CDR1 LNHNV and CDR2 YYDKDF (reference sequence).

This clonotype occurred once. This sequence joins TRBV2 and TRBJ1-3, with 7 bases that match TRBD1. The ends lost 6 bases at V and 0 bases at J; junction bases unmatched: 11. Germline loops: CDR1 SNHLY, CDR2 FYNNEI. This CDR3 comprises 17 residues. The CDR3 DNA reads TGTGCCAGCAGAAGTCCCCGGGGACAGAGCTCTGGAAACACCATATATTTT. It translates to CASRSPRGQSSGNTIYF.

This chain links TRBV2 with TRBJ2-5, with D perhaps given as TRBD1 or TRBD2 (5 bases each). Per the germline V gene, CDR1 is SNHLY and CDR2 is FYNNEI. V lost 5 bases and J 3 bases, leaving 19 bases between the germline ends. The CDR3 contains 16 residues. The CDR3 bases are TGTGCCAGCAGTAGTCGAGCGCGAGGGGCCGAAGAGACCCAGTACTTC. As protein: CASSSRARGAEETQYF.

The genes are TRBV28 and TRBJ1-3; TRBD1 might be the D (5 bases). There are 15 residues in the CDR3. CDR1 MDHEN and CDR2 SYDVKM come from the germline V gene. V was clipped by 3 bases and J by 0 bases, with 9 bases between them. CDR3 bases: TGTGCCAGCAGTTTCTTGGGGACCTCTGGAAACACCATATATTTT. Translated: CASSFLGTSGNTIYF.

The chain recombines TRBV5-1 with TRBJ1-2; 9 bases line up with TRBD1. Looked up from germline, CDR1 is SGHRS and CDR2 is YFSETQ. The J segment lost 4 bases and the V segment lost 5 bases, leaving 12 bases of the junction unmatched. CDR3 size: 16 residues. CDR3 sequence: CASRPTLGGQGYGYTF. In DNA form, the CDR3 reads TGCGCCAGCAGACCTACCTTGGGGGGACAGGGCTATGGCTACACCTTC. The full variable domain, its missing parts supplied by reference TRBV5-1 and TRBJ1-2, is KAGVTQTPRYLIKTRGQQVTLSCSPISGHRSVSWYQQTPGQGLQFLFEYFSETQRNKGNFPGRFSGRQFSNSRSEMNVSTLELGDSALYLCASRPTLGGQGYGYTFGSGTRLTVV.

As to this clonotype: At one of its ends the junction is not consistent with the germline gene, which may arise from a read error. The V call is TRBV25-1, the J call TRBJ1-1; D gene ambiguous. Germline CDR1 reads MGHDK; CDR2 reads SYGVNS. The CDR3 loop spans 15 amino acids. Written as DNA, the CDR3 is TGCGCCAGCAGCGACGACCTTGGGAAGAACACTGAAGCTTTCTTT. Residues: CASSDDLGKNTEAFF. Based on the CDR3 plus reference TRBV25-1 and TRBJ1-1, the full variable domain is EADIYQTPRYLVIGTGKKITLECSQTMGHDKMYWYQQDPGMELHLIHYSYGVNSTEKGDLSSESTVSRIRTEHFPLTLESARPSHTSQYLCASSDDLGKNTEAFFGQGTRLTVV.

The CDR3 reads CASSLDREQETQYF. For the CDR3, the DNA is TGTGCCAGCAGCCTGGACAGGGAGCAAGAGACCCAGTACTTC. V gene TRBV7-9 combines with J gene TRBJ2-5; 8 bases map to TRBD1. J gave up 2 bases and V 5 bases, and 4 bases lay outside the gene matches. There are 14 residues in the CDR3. CDR1 is SEHNR and CDR2 is FQNEAQ in the germline V gene (reference sequence).

The J gene is TRBJ2-5, the V gene TRBV2, with D possibly being TRBD1 or TRBD2 (7 bases each). Germline V gene lookup returns CDR1 SNHLY and CDR2 FYNNEI. V dropped 5 bases and J dropped 6 bases, with 13 bases sitting between them. CDR3 length equals 13 residues. The CDR3 region has the DNA TGTGCCAGCAGTCCAGGGGGGGGACAGACCCAGTACTTC. Its translation is CASSPGGGQTQYF. Complete variable domain (other parts from reference TRBV2 and TRBJ2-5): EPEVTQTPSHQVTQMGQEVILRCVPISNHLYFYWYRQILGQKVEFLVSFYNNEISEKSEIFDDQFSVERPDGSNFTLKIRSTKLEDSAMYFCASSPGGGQTQYFGPGTRLLVL.

Many counts were recorded for this clonotype. The junction does not match germline at one end; this may be a read error. V is TRBV29-1 and J is TRBJ1-3; D call uncertain. Germline assignment: CDR1 SQVTM and CDR2 ANQGSEA. The CDR3 contains 12 residues. This CDR3 reads CSVQDWGNTIYF. CDR3 sequence (DNA): TGCAGCGTTCAAGACTGGGGAAACACCATATATTTT.

This clonotype was picked up a small number of times. This sequence joins TRBV3-1 and TRBJ1-1, with D hard to call. Germline values: CDR1 LGHDT, CDR2 YNNKEL (reference sequence). The CDR3 sequence is 12 residues long. Trimming left V 3 bases short and J 11 bases short, with 13 bases between. The CDR3 sequence: CASSQPTGFAFF. The DNA of the CDR3 is TGTGCCAGCAGCCAGCCTACGGGCTTCGCTTTCTTT.

The chain links TRBV19 to TRBJ1-6; 11 bases are a match to TRBD1. CDR3 size: 16 residues. V gave up 3 bases and J gave up 9 bases; unmatched junction bases: 7. Germline CDR1 reads LNHDA; CDR2 reads SQIVND (reference sequence). CDR3 bases: TGTGCCAGTAGTATCCCCTGGACAGGGGGCGGTTCACCCCTCCACTTT. It encodes CASSIPWTGGGSPLHF. Using reference TRBV19 and TRBJ1-6 for the parts outside the CDR3, the full variable domain is DGGITQSPKYLFRKEGQNVTLSCEQNLNHDAMYWYRQDPGQGLRLIYYSQIVNDFQKGDIAEGYSVSREKKESFPLTVTSAQKNPTAFYLCASSIPWTGGGSPLHFGNGTRLTVT.